Listed here are 10 T cell receptor beta chains from one sample, sequenced in a study of shared T cell receptors in the human thymus. Profiled with immunoSEQ multiplex PCR; TCRdb holds only in-frame clones, not every one. Among around 730,000 clones listed, approximately 85% were seen once. A further study also used this sample, focusing on human thymus T cells.

Sequences were obtained from thymocytes. The receptors stem from a girl less than two years old with a congenital heart defect.

The V call is TRBV25-1, the J call TRBJ1-2; weak D call: TRBD1 (6 bases). The CDR3 covers 14 residues. Trimming pared 2 bases from V and 3 bases from J, leaving 10 bases between. The germline CDR1 and CDR2 sequences are MGHDK and SYGVNS. CDR3 DNA: TGTGCCAGCAGTGAAGGACAGACCTACTATGGCTACACCTTC. Encoded protein: CASSEGQTYYGYTF.

The V gene is TRBV10-3, the J gene TRBJ1-5; perhaps TRBD1 as D (5 bases). CDR1 ENHRY and CDR2 SYGVKD come from the germline V gene. This CDR3 has 16 amino acids. V dropped 0 bases and J dropped 1 base, with 10 bases sitting between them. The CDR3 here is CAISESLTESNQPQHF. DNA of the CDR3: TGTGCCATCAGTGAGTCCCTGACAGAGAGCAATCAGCCCCAGCATTTT.

This chain joins TRBV28 and TRBJ1-2, with D possibly matching TRBD1 (6 bases). This CDR3 is built from 13 residues. V was trimmed by 4 bases and J by 4 bases, leaving 10 bases between them. From germline, CDR1 is MDHEN and CDR2 SYDVKM. CDR3 sequence (DNA): TGTGCCAGCAGTTCACAGGGTCCCTATGGCTACACCTTC. This codes for CASSSQGPYGYTF.

The chain links TRBV27 to TRBJ2-1; D call uncertain. The CDR3 has 13 amino acids. From germline, CDR1 is MNHEY and CDR2 SMNVEV (reference sequence). V was clipped by 3 bases and J by 0 bases, with 3 bases between them. CDR3 sequence (DNA): TGTGCCAGCAGTTTCCTCTCCTACAATGAGCAGTTCTTC. Its protein is CASSFLSYNEQFF.

The J gene is TRBJ1-3, the V gene TRBV9; TRBD1 matches at 7 bases. The CDR3 totals 17 residues. The germline V gene encodes CDR1 SGDLS and CDR2 YYNGEE. V gave up 0 bases and J gave up 2 bases; unmatched junction bases: 8. The DNA for the CDR3 is TGTGCCAGCAGCGTAGCGAAAAACAGGGGTACTGGAAACACCATATATTTT. Translation: CASSVAKNRGTGNTIYF.

This clone was seen only once. V usage is TRBV5-1 and J usage is TRBJ2-5; D not certain. The CDR3 loop spans 13 amino acids. From germline, CDR1 is SGHRS and CDR2 YFSETQ. V was pared by 1 base and J by 1 base, with 5 bases between. CDR3 loop: CASSLTIQETQYF. CDR3 sequence (DNA): TGCGCCAGCAGCTTGACAATCCAAGAGACCCAGTACTTC.

This chain connects TRBV9 to TRBJ2-5, with D perhaps matching TRBD2 (6 bases). TRBJ2-7 explains the end of the DNA better; the J call may be wrong. The CDR3 contains 14 residues. The germline V gene encodes CDR1 SGDLS and CDR2 YYNGEE. CDR3 residues: CASSVGGIAYEQYF. The CDR3 DNA is TGTGCCAGCAGCGTAGGCGGGATAGCCTACGAGCAGTACTTC.

CDR3 sequence reads: CASSPPPGQGATNEKLFF. The CDR3 region has the DNA TGCGCCAGCAGCCCCCCTCCGGGACAGGGGGCAACTAATGAAAAACTGTTTTTT. The chain links TRBV5-1 to TRBJ1-4; 11 bases match TRBD1. Trimming at V came to 4 bases and at J to 0 bases, leaving 8 bases not matched to a gene. CDR1 SGHRS and CDR2 YFSETQ come from the germline V gene. The length of the CDR3 is 18 residues.

V and J are TRBV13 and TRBJ2-3; 10 bases are shared with TRBD2. Looked up from germline, CDR1 is PRHDT and CDR2 is FYEKMQ (reference sequence). The V segment lost 1 base and the J segment 1 base; nucleotides outside the gene matches: 8. The CDR3 extends over 18 amino acids. CDR3 sequence: CASSLDFERGGGTDTQYF. CDR3 in DNA: TGTGCCAGCAGCTTAGATTTCGAGCGGGGGGGAGGCACAGATACGCAGTATTTT.

The count of this clone is one. This chain joins TRBV7-9 and TRBJ1-1; weak D call: TRBD1 (6 bases). Looked up from germline, CDR1 is SEHNR and CDR2 is FQNEAQ (reference sequence). This CDR3 region has 14 residues. Trimming took 6 bases from V and 3 from J, leaving 14 bases between them. The CDR3 loop is CASRPQGGDTEAFF. The CDR3 bases are TGTGCCAGCAGGCCACAGGGTGGGGACACTGAAGCTTTCTTT.